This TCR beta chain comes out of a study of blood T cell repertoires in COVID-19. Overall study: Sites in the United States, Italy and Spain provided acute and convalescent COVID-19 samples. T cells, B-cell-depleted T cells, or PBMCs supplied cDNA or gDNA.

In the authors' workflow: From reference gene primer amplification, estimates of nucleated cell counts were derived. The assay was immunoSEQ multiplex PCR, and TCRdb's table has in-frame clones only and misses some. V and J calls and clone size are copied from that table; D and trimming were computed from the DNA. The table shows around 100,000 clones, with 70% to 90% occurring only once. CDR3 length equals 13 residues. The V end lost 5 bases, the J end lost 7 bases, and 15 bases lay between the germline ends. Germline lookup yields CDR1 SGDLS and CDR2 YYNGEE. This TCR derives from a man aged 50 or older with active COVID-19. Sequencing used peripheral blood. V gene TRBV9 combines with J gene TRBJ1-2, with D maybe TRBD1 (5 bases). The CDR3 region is CASRQWGLSGYTF. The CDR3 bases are TGTGCCAGCAGGCAGTGGGGACTTAGTGGCTACACCTTC. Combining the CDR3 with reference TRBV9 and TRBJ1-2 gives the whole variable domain DSGVTQTPKHLITATGQRVTLRCSPRSGDLSVYWYQQSLDQGLQFLIQYYNGEERAKGNILERFSAQQFPDLHSELNLSSLELGDSALYFCASRQWGLSGYTFGSGTRLTVV.